The present T cell receptor (beta chain) was sequenced within a study of shared clonotypes between healthy human individuals. Assay used: immunoSEQ multiplex PCR; TCRdb lists only in-frame clones, some missing. Among over 2 million clones listed, 95% were seen once. Germline CDR1 is KGHSH and CDR2 is LQKENI. The CDR3 runs 15 residues. Trimming left V 7 bases short and J 0 bases short, with 15 bases between. The chain is built from TRBV18 and TRBJ1-1, with no clear D. Sequencing input: naive CD4+ T cells sorted from blood. Subset described: CD45RA+ positively selected. The clonotype originates from a man between 18 and 29 years old in good health. CDR3 sequence (DNA): TGTGCCAGCTTTCCGGACCGGGGATTGAACACTGAAGCTTTCTTT. Translating gives CASFPDRGLNTEAFF.